The 7 T cell receptor beta chains below all came from one sample that was sequenced in a study of CD8+ T cells in alopecia areata. Once RNA had been extracted, it was reverse transcribed into cDNA to act as the sequencing template. Measured with immunoSEQ multiplex PCR; TCRdb has only the in-frame clones, and not every one. The table shows 65,000 to 100,000 clones, with roughly 51% occurring only once. Sequencing input: NKG2D-high CD8+ T cells sorted from blood. These receptors were obtained from a human donor with alopecia areata.

The CDR3 DNA is TGTGCCAGCAGCGACCCGGGACAGGACTCCTACGAGCAGTACTTC. Its translation is CASSDPGQDSYEQYF. The chain carries TRBV4-2 and TRBJ2-7, with 8 bases that match TRBD1. This CDR3 is built from 15 residues. Germline CDR1 LGHNA, CDR2 YNFKEQ. V lost 5 bases to trimming and J lost 0 bases; unmatched junction nucleotides: 6.

The chain combines TRBV7-9 with TRBJ2-1; D ambiguous. The CDR3 consists of 13 residues. CDR1 is SEHNR, CDR2 FQNEAQ, per germline (reference sequence). The ends were cut back, 7 bases at V and 4 bases at J, with 11 bases in the middle. In DNA, the CDR3 is TGTGCCAGCAACACCGAGAATTACAATGAGCAGTTCTTC. This encodes CASNTENYNEQFF. The variable domain in full, with the rest retrieved from reference TRBV7-9 and TRBJ2-1, is DTGVSQNPRHKITKRGQNVTFRCDPISEHNRLYWYRQTLGQGPEFLTYFQNEAQLEKSRLLSDRFSAERPKGSFSTLEIQRTEQGDSAMYLCASNTENYNEQFFGPGTRLTVL.

V usage is TRBV27 and J usage is TRBJ2-5, with D unresolved. Germline CDR1 reads MNHEY; CDR2 reads SMNVEV (reference sequence). CDR3 length: 15 amino acids. V was trimmed by 6 bases and J by 2 bases, leaving 16 bases between them. The DNA for the CDR3 is TGTGCCAGCAGCCCGACATTGGCGGCTCAAGAGACCCAGTACTTC. This gives the protein CASSPTLAAQETQYF.

J is TRBJ2-1 and V is TRBV29-1, with a tentative D call TRBD2 (6 bases). The CDR3 length is 14 residues. Germline values: CDR1 SQVTM, CDR2 ANQGSEA. Trimming shortened V by 5 bases and J by 3 bases, and 14 bases separated the two germline ends. This CDR3 is CSVTSGDRYNEQFF. The DNA of the CDR3 is TGCAGCGTTACTTCGGGAGACCGCTACAATGAGCAGTTCTTC.

The V gene is TRBV5-1, the J gene TRBJ2-7; no clear D gene. V lost 0 bases and J lost 0, with 13 bases in between. Germline values: CDR1 SGHRS, CDR2 YFSETQ. The CDR3 is 16 amino acids. CDR3 protein: CASSLVPTAYSYEQYF. For the CDR3, the DNA is TGCGCCAGCAGCTTGGTCCCCACCGCTTACTCCTACGAGCAGTACTTC.

V usage is TRBV28 and J usage is TRBJ1-1, with D perhaps TRBD1 (5 bases). Germline CDR1 is MDHEN and CDR2 is SYDVKM. There are 12 residues in the CDR3. The CDR3 DNA reads as TGTAGTAATCCCAGGACAAACACTGAAGCTTTCTTT. This encodes CSNPRTNTEAFF. The entire variable domain, with the rest obtained from reference TRBV28 and TRBJ1-1, is as follows: DVKVTQSSRYLVKRTGEKVFLECVQDMDHENMFWYRQDPGLGLRLIYFSYDVKMKEKGDIPEGYSVSREKKERFSLILESASTNQTSMYLCSNPRTNTEAFFGQGTRLTVV.

Note on this clone: A far larger clone is only one base removed, so a read error is likely. This same CDR3 is encoded by further DNA sequences in the sample. The rearrangement joins TRBV5-6 to TRBJ1-5; no reliable D call. The CDR3 covers 12 residues. Germline loops: CDR1 SGHDT, CDR2 YYEEEE. The V and J ends lost 2 bases and 5 bases respectively, with 5 bases between them. The CDR3 DNA reads as TGTGCCAGCAGCTTAGGAGATCAGCCCCAGCATTTT. Protein product: CASSLGDQPQHF. The full variable domain, rest sourced from reference TRBV5-6 and TRBJ1-5, is DAGVTQSPTHLIKTRGQQVTLRCSPKSGHDTVSWYQQALGQGPQFIFQYYEEEERQRGNFPDRFSGHQFPNYSSELNVNALLLGDSALYLCASSLGDQPQHFGDGTRLSIL.